Described below is a single T cell receptor beta chain sequence and its context. Its cognate antigen is unknown. TCRdb re-called the 5' RACE reads; one entry per CDR3 protein, DNA not given. This table lists approximately 330,000 distinct CDR3 sequences. This entry belongs to a study of monozygotic twins with inflammatory bowel disease. Study-wide results and limits: Neither one strong signal nor one clonotype associated with IBD was supported.

Germline V gives CDR1 MNHNS, CDR2 SASEGT. This CDR3 contains 16 residues. Sequenced sample: blood. V is TRBV6-1 and J is TRBJ2-6; TCRdb lists TRBD1, though no DNA is available to test this call. The sequence was obtained from a human donor with ulcerative colitis or Crohn's disease, or a healthy co-twin of an affected twin (not recorded which). The chain's CDR3 is CASRRAGASGANVLTF.